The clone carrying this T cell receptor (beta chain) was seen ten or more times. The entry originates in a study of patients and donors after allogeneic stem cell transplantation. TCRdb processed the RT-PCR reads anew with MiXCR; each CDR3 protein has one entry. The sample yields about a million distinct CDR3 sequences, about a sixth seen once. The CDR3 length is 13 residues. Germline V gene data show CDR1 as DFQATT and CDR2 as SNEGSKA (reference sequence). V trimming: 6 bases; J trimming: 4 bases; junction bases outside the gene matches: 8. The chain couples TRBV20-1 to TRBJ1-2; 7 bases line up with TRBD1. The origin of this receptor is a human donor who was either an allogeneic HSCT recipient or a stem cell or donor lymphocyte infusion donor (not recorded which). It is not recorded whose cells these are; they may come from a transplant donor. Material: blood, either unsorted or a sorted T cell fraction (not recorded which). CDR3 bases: TGCAGTGCCTTTACAGGGGACCTCTATGGCTACACCTTC. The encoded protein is CSAFTGDLYGYTF.